The 10 T cell receptor beta chains below come from one sample, sequenced in a study of CD8+CD57+ T cells in acquired aplastic anemia. It was genomic DNA that served as the template for profiling TCR beta VDJ and CDR3. Using its own MiXCR run on the reads, TCRdb lists one record per CDR3 protein. The table has some 190,000 distinct CDR3 sequences, around 59% seen once; the top ten hold approximately 15%. The sample consisted of sorted CD4+, CD8+, or CD8+CD57+ T cells (not recorded which) from PBMCs. The receptors shown here come from a human donor in good health, serving as a control.

The chain carries TRBV19 and TRBJ2-2; TRBD1 matches at 9 bases. V trimming: 7 bases; J trimming: 3 bases; junction bases outside the gene matches: 9. The CDR3 is made up of 16 amino acids. Per germline, CDR1 LNHDA and CDR2 SQIVND (reference sequence). This CDR3 is CASTIQGAIDTGELFF. CDR3 sequence (DNA): TGTGCCAGTACCATACAGGGGGCGATCGACACCGGGGAGCTGTTTTTT.

The chain uses TRBV7-9 and TRBJ1-5, with 10 positions matching TRBD1. Trimming took 1 base from V and 4 from J; bases not matched to a gene: 7. Germline CDR1 and CDR2: SEHNR and FQNEAQ (reference sequence). This CDR3 region has 17 residues. The CDR3: CASSLVRGQGRNQPQHF. CDR3 nucleotides: TGTGCCAGCAGCTTAGTGCGGGGACAGGGGAGGAATCAGCCCCAGCATTTT.

V usage is TRBV6-2 or TRBV6-3 and J usage is TRBJ1-3, with 7 nucleotides matching TRBD1. The length of the CDR3 is 14 residues. In germline, CDR1 is MNHEY, CDR2 SVGEGT. Trimming cost V 2 bases and J 4 bases; bases outside gene matches: 2. CDR3 coding DNA: TGTGCCAGCAGTTACGGGACAGCCGGAAACACCATATATTTT. It translates to CASSYGTAGNTIYF.

The CDR3 coding sequence is TGTGCCAGCAGCTTATATGACAGGGGTGCGCGCTACACCTTC. This sequence encodes CASSLYDRGARYTF. The chain uses TRBV7-2 and TRBJ1-2; 8 bases align to TRBD1. The V gene end was trimmed by 2 bases and the J gene end by 9 bases; junction bases not matched to a gene: 8. Germline CDR1 and CDR2: SGHTA and FQGNSA. CDR3 size: 14 residues.

This clonotype was seen many times. V and J are TRBV24-1 and TRBJ2-5; 7 bases line up with TRBD2. This CDR3 has 14 residues. The V gene's germline CDR1 is KGHDR and CDR2 SFDVKD. Losses at the gene ends were 4 bases for V and 1 base for J; bases not matched to a gene: 2. The CDR3 spells CATSDASGQETQYF. The DNA of the CDR3 is TGTGCCACCAGTGACGCTAGCGGCCAAGAGACCCAGTACTTC.

This chain's CDR3 is CASLLHGRTGGLTSYEQYF. For the CDR3, the DNA is TGTGCCAGCTTACTGCACGGCCGGACAGGGGGCCTCACAAGTTACGAGCAGTACTTC. The chain couples TRBV11-2 to TRBJ2-7; 11 nucleotides match TRBD1. V lost 8 bases, J lost 4 bases, and 22 bases stayed unmatched. The CDR3 totals 19 residues. CDR1 SGHAT and CDR2 FQNNGV come from the germline V gene. The variable domain in full, with the rest retrieved from reference TRBV11-2 and TRBJ2-7, is EAGVAQSPRYKIIEKRQSVAFWCNPISGHATLYWYQQILGQGPKLLIQFQNNGVVDDSQLPKDRFSAERLKGVDSTLKIQPAKLEDSAVYLCASLLHGRTGGLTSYEQYFGPGTRLTVT.

Many counts were recorded for this clonotype. The rearrangement links TRBV7-9 to TRBJ2-5, with D perhaps TRBD1 or TRBD2 (6 bases each). Between the trimmed V and J ends, which lost 1 base and 3 bases, there was a span of 15 bases. Germline V CDR1 and CDR2: SEHNR, FQNEAQ (reference sequence). The CDR3 runs 16 residues. The CDR3 is CASSLGGALSKETQYF. CDR3 bases: TGTGCCAGCAGCTTAGGGGGGGCGCTGAGTAAAGAGACCCAGTACTTC.

Worth noting for this clonotype: This likely comes from a read error, as the CDR3 has no conserved phenylalanine or tryptophan at its end. It is unclear where the CDR3 begins or ends on the DNA, so no DNA is shown, and the CDR3 is as TCRdb lists it. The chain employs TRBV20-1 and TRBJ1-2. Germline V gene lookup returns CDR1 DFQATT and CDR2 SNEGSKA (reference sequence). Termini included, the CDR3 measures 22 amino acids. The CDR3 sequence: CSASGMGLGTPRGRRLTMATQS.

The chain links TRBV5-5 to TRBJ1-2, with 8 bases matching TRBD1. J was trimmed by 8 bases and V by 0 bases; bases with no gene match: 9. This CDR3 contains 15 residues. CDR1 and CDR2 from the germline V gene are SGHKS and YYEKEE (reference sequence). The CDR3 protein is CASSLVGQGGGGYTF. CDR3 coding DNA: TGTGCCAGCAGCTTGGTCGGACAGGGCGGAGGAGGCTACACCTTC.

Ten or more counts support this clonotype. This chain joins TRBV6-5 and TRBJ2-3; tentative D call: TRBD1 (6 bases). V shed 10 bases and J shed 2 bases, with 22 bases lying between them. Germline V gives CDR1 MNHEY, CDR2 SVGAGI. The CDR3 totals 16 residues. The CDR3: CATQGGPAINTDTQYF. Written as DNA, the CDR3 is TGTGCCACCCAAGGGGGACCGGCGATAAACACAGATACGCAGTATTTT.